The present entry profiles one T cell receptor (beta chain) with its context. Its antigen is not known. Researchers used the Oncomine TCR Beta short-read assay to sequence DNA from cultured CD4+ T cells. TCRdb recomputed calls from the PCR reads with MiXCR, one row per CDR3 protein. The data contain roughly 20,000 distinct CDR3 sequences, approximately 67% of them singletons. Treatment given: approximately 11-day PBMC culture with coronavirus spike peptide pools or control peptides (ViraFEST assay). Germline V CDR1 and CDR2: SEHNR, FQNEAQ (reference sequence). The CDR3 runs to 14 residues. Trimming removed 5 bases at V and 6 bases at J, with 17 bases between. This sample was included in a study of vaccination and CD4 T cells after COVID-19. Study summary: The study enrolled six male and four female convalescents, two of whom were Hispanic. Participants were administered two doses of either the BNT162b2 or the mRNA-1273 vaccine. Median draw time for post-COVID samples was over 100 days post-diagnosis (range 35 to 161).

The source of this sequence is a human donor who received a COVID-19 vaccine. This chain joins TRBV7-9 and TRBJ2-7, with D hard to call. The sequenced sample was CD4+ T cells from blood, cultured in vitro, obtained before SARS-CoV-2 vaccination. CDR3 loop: CASSPNKGPVEQYF. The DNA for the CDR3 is TGTGCCAGCAGCCCGAATAAGGGTCCCGTCGAGCAGTACTTC.